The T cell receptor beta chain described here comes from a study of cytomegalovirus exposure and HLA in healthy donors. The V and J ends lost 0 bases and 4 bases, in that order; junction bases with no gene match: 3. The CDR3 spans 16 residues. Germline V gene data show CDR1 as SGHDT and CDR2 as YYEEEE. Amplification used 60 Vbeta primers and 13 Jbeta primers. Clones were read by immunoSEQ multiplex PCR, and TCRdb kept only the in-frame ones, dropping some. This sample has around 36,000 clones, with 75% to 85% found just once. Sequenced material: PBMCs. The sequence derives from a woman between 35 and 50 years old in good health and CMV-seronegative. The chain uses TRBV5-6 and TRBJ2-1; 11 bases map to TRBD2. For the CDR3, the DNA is TGTGCCAGCAGCTTGGGACTAGCGGGGACATACAATGAGCAGTTCTTC. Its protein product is CASSLGLAGTYNEQFF. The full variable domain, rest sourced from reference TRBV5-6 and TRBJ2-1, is DAGVTQSPTHLIKTRGQQVTLRCSPKSGHDTVSWYQQALGQGPQFIFQYYEEEERQRGNFPDRFSGHQFPNYSSELNVNALLLGDSALYLCASSLGLAGTYNEQFFGPGTRLTVL.